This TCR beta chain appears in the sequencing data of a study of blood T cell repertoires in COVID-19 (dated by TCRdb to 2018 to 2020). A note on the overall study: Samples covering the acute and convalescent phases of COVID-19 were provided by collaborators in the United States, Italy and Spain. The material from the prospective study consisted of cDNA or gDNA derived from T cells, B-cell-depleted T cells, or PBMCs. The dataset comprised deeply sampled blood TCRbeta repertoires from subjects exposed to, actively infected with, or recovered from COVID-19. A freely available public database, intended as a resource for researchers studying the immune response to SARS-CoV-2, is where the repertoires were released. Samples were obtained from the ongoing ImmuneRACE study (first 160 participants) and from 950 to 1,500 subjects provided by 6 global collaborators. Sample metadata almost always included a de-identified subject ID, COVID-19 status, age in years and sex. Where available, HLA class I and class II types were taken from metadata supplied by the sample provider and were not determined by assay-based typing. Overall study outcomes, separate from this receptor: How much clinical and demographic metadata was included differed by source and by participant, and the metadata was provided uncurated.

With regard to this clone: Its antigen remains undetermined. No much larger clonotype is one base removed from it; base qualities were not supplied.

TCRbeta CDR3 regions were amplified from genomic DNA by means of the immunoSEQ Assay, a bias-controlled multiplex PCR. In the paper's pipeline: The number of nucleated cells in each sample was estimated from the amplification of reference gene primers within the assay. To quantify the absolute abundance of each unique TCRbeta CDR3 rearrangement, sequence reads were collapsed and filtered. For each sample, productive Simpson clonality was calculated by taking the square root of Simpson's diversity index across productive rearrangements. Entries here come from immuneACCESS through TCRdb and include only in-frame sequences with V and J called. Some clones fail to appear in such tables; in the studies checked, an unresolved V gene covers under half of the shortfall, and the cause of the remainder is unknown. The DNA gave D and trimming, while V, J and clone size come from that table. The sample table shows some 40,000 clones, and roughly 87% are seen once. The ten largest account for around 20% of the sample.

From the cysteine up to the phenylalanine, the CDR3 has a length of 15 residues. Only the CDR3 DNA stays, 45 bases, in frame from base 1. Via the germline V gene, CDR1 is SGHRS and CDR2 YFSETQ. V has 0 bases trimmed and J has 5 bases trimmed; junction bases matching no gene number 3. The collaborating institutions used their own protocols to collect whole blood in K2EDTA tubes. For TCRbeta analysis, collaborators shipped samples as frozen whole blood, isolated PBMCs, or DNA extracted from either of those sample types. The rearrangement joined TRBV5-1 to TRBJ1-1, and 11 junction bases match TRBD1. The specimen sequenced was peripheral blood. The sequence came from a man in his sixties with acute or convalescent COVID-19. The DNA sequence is TGCGCCAGCAGCTTGGAGGGACAGGGGGAGACTGAAGCTTTCTTT. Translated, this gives CASSLEGQGETEAFF.